This TCR beta chain was captured in a study of regulatory dendritic cells for organ transplantation. Sorted subsets were CFSE-labeled and cultured four to five days with allogeneic dendritic cells. Memory T cells were CD45RO+, naive were CD45RA+, sorted by FACS. TCRdb's copy holds only in-frame clones and misses some; the assay was immunoSEQ multiplex PCR. The sample records about 10,000 clones, under 70% being singletons. Study-wide findings and caveats: Resting memory CD8+ T cells held the most alloreactive clonotypes.

V lost 0 bases and J 7 bases, leaving 12 bases between the germline ends. Germline-derived CDR1 and CDR2 are MGHRA and YSYEKL. The CDR3 has 14 amino acids. This clone was counted only a few times. The antigen is undetermined. Material: naive CD4+ T cells from blood cultured with dendritic cells. The sample's subset: CD45RA+ naive T cells. The chain carries TRBV4-1 and TRBJ1-2; D perhaps matches TRBD1 (6 bases). This clonotype originated in a human donor in good health. DNA for the CDR3: TGCGCCAGCAGCCAAGATCAGGACAGACGTGGCTACACCTTC. It codes for CASSQDQDRRGYTF.